These T cell receptor beta chains were read from a single sample in a study of shared clonotypes between healthy human individuals. Data came from immunoSEQ multiplex PCR; TCRdb stores just in-frame clones and leaves some out. Of 1,400,000 or so clones in the sample, 98% to 99% were seen once. What was sequenced was naive CD4+ T cells sorted from blood. Every receptor here comes from a man aged 25-45 years in good health. The CDR3 runs from the conserved cysteine through the conserved F or W. The D gene is left open where the match is weak.

. | TRBJ2-3 | TRBV7-9 | TGTGCCAGCAGCTCGAGCACAGATACGCAGTATTTT | CASSSSTDTQYF
TRBD1 | TRBJ2-7 | TRBV7-8 | TGTGCCAGCAGCTTACTTACAGGGGACGAGCAGTACTTC | CASSLLTGDEQYF
. | TRBJ1-4 | TRBV28 | TGTGCCAGCAGTTCCTTTCTCGGGAGAGATGGGGAAAAACTGTTTTTT | CASSSFLGRDGEKLFF
. | TRBJ2-1 | TRBV7-8 | TGTGCCAGCCAACCTTCCAGGGTGGCCTACAATGAGCAGTTCTTC | CASQPSRVAYNEQFF
TRBD1 | TRBJ2-6 | TRBV5-4 | TGTGCCAGCAGCTCCAGGGGGCCTGGGGCCAACGTCCTGACTTTC | CASSSRGPGANVLTF
TRBD1 | TRBJ2-1 | TRBV5-1 | TGCGCCAGCAGCTTGGCCTTGGTAGGGGGCCCCTACAATGAGCAGTTCTTC | CASSLALVGGPYNEQFF
. | TRBJ2-3 | TRBV11-3 | TGTGCCAGCAGCGCTCGACAGAAAACAGATACGCAGTATTTT | CASSARQKTDTQYF
TRBD1 | TRBJ1-5 | TRBV6-5 | TGTGCCAGCTCAAGGCGTCAGGGGGCCTTTCAGCCCCAGCATTTT | CASSRRQGAFQPQHF
. | TRBJ1-3 | TRBV30 | TGTGCCTGGAGTCACAGGGCCAGCTCTGGAAACACCATATATTTT | CAWSHRASSGNTIYF
. | TRBJ1-1 | TRBV6-6 | TGTGCCAGCCAACCGGGGGGGGGCCACACTGAAGCTTTCTTT | CASQPGGGHTEAFF
. | TRBJ2-7 | TRBV30 | TGTGCCTGGAGTGTCAATCACCGGGACCGTCGGAGCGACGAGCAGTACTTC | CAWSVNHRDRRSDEQYF
TRBD2 | TRBJ2-7 | TRBV7-9 | TGTGCCAGCAGCCCAGACGGGGGCTCAAGCGGGAGGCCCTACGAGCAGTACTTC | CASSPDGGSSGRPYEQYF
TRBD2 | TRBJ2-7 | TRBV4-3 | TGCGCCAGCAGCCAAGGACTAGCGGGAGCTTACGAGCAGTACTTC | CASSQGLAGAYEQYF
. | TRBJ2-3 | TRBV28 | TGTGCCAGCAGCCGGGACTTAGGTACGCAGTATTTT | CASSRDLGTQYF
. | TRBJ2-7 | TRBV10-2 | TGCGCCAGCAGGGTGATCGACCAGCAGTACTTC | CASRVIDQQYF
TRBD2 | TRBJ2-1 | TRBV6-5 | TGTGCCAGCGAAAAGGAGCGGGGGTCCTACAATGAGCAGTTCTTC | CASEKERGSYNEQFF
TRBD1 | TRBJ1-4 | TRBV27 | TGTGCCAGCAGTTCCGGGACAGGGTTACTGGGTAATGAAAAACTGTTTTTT | CASSSGTGLLGNEKLFF
. | TRBJ2-5 | TRBV7-9 | TGTGCCAGCAGCTTACGCGGGACGAAACTACAAACCGGAGAGACCCAGTACTTC | CASSLRGTKLQTGETQYF
. | TRBJ2-3 | TRBV27 | TGTGCCAGCAGATTACGGGCGACAAGACCACTTCTATCTAGCACAGATACGCAGTATTTT | CASRLRATRPLLSSTDTQYF
. | TRBJ2-7 | TRBV28 | TGTGCCAGCAGTAGCTCCGGGATCTCCTACGAGCAGTACTTC | CASSSSGISYEQYF